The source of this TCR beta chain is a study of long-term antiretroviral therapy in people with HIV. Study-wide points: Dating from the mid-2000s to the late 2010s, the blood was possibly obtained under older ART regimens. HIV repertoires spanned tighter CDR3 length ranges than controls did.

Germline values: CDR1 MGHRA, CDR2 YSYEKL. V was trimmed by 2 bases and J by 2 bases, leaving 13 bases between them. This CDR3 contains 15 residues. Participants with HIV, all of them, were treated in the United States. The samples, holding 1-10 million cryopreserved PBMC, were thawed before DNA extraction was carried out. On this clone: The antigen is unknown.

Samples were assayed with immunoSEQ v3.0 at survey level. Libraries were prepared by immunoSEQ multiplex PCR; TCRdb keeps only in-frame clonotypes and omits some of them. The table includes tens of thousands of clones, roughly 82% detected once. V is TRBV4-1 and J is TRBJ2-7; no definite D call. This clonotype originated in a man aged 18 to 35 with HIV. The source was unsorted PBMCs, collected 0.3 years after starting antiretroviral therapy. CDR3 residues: CASSQTPSSPYEQYF. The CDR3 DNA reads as TGCGCCAGCAGCCAAACCCCTAGTTCCCCCTACGAGCAGTACTTC.